The 16 T cell receptor beta chains reported below all come from one sample, sequenced in a study of blood T cell repertoires in COVID-19. Assay: immunoSEQ multiplex PCR; the TCRdb copy retains only in-frame clones and omits some. The table records some 340,000 clones, more than 75% of them present only once. Source material: PBMCs or T cells enriched from blood (not recorded which). The receptor set was obtained from a woman aged 25 to 39 who had recovered from COVID-19.

V usage is TRBV10-1 and J usage is TRBJ2-2; TRBD2 matches at 9 bases. J was trimmed by 4 bases and V by 4 bases; bases with no gene match: 4. Germline CDR1 reads WNHNN; CDR2 reads SYGVQD (reference sequence). The length of the CDR3 is 15 residues. This chain's CDR3 is CASSGLAGATGELFF. The CDR3 DNA follows: TGCGCCAGCAGTGGGTTAGCGGGGGCCACCGGGGAGCTGTTTTTT.

This chain connects TRBV30 to TRBJ2-1, with 7 nucleotides matching TRBD1. The CDR3 has 15 amino acids. The junction had 6 bases not matched to a gene; V was cut back by 0 bases and J by 4 bases. Per germline, CDR1 GTSNPN and CDR2 SVGIG (reference sequence). The CDR3 protein is CAWSVIRGRYNEQFF. The CDR3, as DNA: TGTGCCTGGAGTGTGATAAGGGGGCGATACAATGAGCAGTTCTTC.

The chain combines TRBV2 with TRBJ2-7; possibly TRBD2 for D (5 bases). Germline V gene lookup returns CDR1 SNHLY and CDR2 FYNNEI. Trimming cost V 3 bases and J 4 bases, with 19 bases left between them. The CDR3 has 16 residues. CDR3 coding DNA: TGTGCCAGCAGTGATCCCGGGGAAAAGTTGGGATACGAGCAGTACTTC. It translates to CASSDPGEKLGYEQYF. The complete variable domain, with remaining parts taken from reference TRBV2 and TRBJ2-7, reads EPEVTQTPSHQVTQMGQEVILRCVPISNHLYFYWYRQILGQKVEFLVSFYNNEISEKSEIFDDQFSVERPDGSNFTLKIRSTKLEDSAMYFCASSDPGEKLGYEQYFGPGTRLTVT.

The V gene is TRBV5-5, the J gene TRBJ1-3, with D possibly being TRBD1 (6 bases). Germline CDR1 is SGHKS and CDR2 is YYEKEE (reference sequence). With 3 bases removed from V and 0 bases from J, the gap between germline ends came to 10 bases. The CDR3 has 15 amino acids. Here the CDR3 reads CASSSGQISGNTIYF. DNA of the CDR3: TGTGCCAGCAGCTCCGGACAGATCTCTGGAAACACCATATATTTT.

This clone was seen only a few times. The chain uses TRBV19 and TRBJ1-6; possibly TRBD1 for D (5 bases). V shed 6 bases and J shed 0 bases, with 18 bases lying between them. The CDR3 runs to 18 residues. Germline lookup yields CDR1 LNHDA and CDR2 SQIVND (reference sequence). CDR3 DNA: TGTGCCAGTAGCTCTCTCCTGGAGGGGACCTCCTATAATTCACCCCTCCACTTT. It encodes CASSSLLEGTSYNSPLHF.

On this clone: Different DNA sequences within this sample yield the same CDR3. The V call is TRBV24-1, the J call TRBJ2-3; D is unresolved. CDR3 size: 14 residues. V was clipped by 5 bases and J by 1 base, with 9 bases between them. CDR1 and CDR2 (germline): KGHDR, SFDVKD. The DNA of the CDR3 is TGTGCCACCAGTGGGGCCGGTGGCACAGATACGCAGTATTTT. This gives the protein CATSGAGGTDTQYF.

This chain uses TRBV5-5 with TRBJ1-1; D is possibly TRBD1 (5 bases). The length of the CDR3 is 13 residues. Trimming took off 4 bases at V and 3 bases at J, with 10 bases between the two ends. Germline CDR1 reads SGHKS; CDR2 reads YYEKEE (reference sequence). The CDR3 spells CASSGTGYTEAFF. The CDR3 nucleotides read TGTGCCAGCAGCGGCACAGGTTACACTGAAGCTTTCTTT.

The chain has TRBV7-2 and TRBJ1-2, with 9 bases that match TRBD1. Unmatched junction bases numbered 3, after V lost 1 base and J lost 6 bases. The CDR3 runs 14 residues. CDR1 and CDR2 from the germline V gene are SGHTA and FQGNSA. The CDR3 coding sequence is TGTGCCAGCAGCTTAGTGGGACAGGGTGATGGCTACACCTTC. Its protein is CASSLVGQGDGYTF.

The rearrangement uses TRBV7-2 and TRBJ2-3; 9 positions agree with TRBD1. Germline CDR1 is SGHTA and CDR2 is FQGNSA. The V segment lost 5 bases and the J segment 5 bases; nucleotides outside the gene matches: 8. There are 15 residues in the CDR3. CDR3: CASSTTGGAVDTQYF. CDR3 in DNA: TGTGCCAGCAGCACAACAGGGGGCGCGGTAGATACGCAGTATTTT.

The chain links TRBV6-2 or TRBV6-3 to TRBJ2-7; D is possibly TRBD1 (5 bases). The germline gives CDR1 MNHEY, CDR2 SVGEGT. The ends were cut back, 6 bases at V and 3 bases at J, with 21 bases in the middle. The CDR3 has 16 amino acids. CDR3: CASSEGLTDQSYEQYF. The CDR3 coding sequence is TGTGCCAGCAGCGAAGGGCTGACAGACCAAAGCTACGAGCAGTACTTC.

This clone occurred a few times. The chain couples TRBV7-8 to TRBJ2-7, with 7 bases matching TRBD1. The CDR3 consists of 17 residues. V lost 5 bases to trimming and J lost 2 bases; unmatched junction nucleotides: 15. Germline CDR1 is SGHVS and CDR2 is FQNEAQ. The CDR3 DNA reads TGTGCCAGCAGCCGCGGCCCAGTCGGGACAGAACCCTACGAGCAGTACTTC. Translating gives CASSRGPVGTEPYEQYF.

The V call is TRBV4-1, the J call TRBJ2-2, with unresolved D. Trimming cost V 1 base and J 6 bases, with 3 bases left between them. CDR3 length: 12 residues. Germline V gene lookup returns CDR1 MGHRA and CDR2 YSYEKL. CDR3 nucleotide sequence: TGCGCCAGCAGCCAAGTCTCCGGGGAGCTGTTTTTT. As protein: CASSQVSGELFF.

The chain recombines TRBV2 with TRBJ1-4; a possible D gene is TRBD1 (5 bases). This CDR3 has 15 residues. V was trimmed by 2 bases and J by 8 bases, leaving 15 bases between them. The germline gives CDR1 SNHLY, CDR2 FYNNEI. CDR3 residues: CASSEMAGVEEKLFF. CDR3 nucleotide sequence: TGTGCCAGCAGTGAAATGGCGGGGGTTGAGGAAAAACTGTTTTTT.

Comment on this clone: Other DNA sequences of this sample code for an identical CDR3. This sequence joins TRBV6-5 and TRBJ1-6, with TRBD1 matching over 7 bases. V dropped 0 bases and J dropped 7; count of bases not matched to a gene: 6. The CDR3 length is 16 residues. The germline V gene has CDR1 MNHEY and CDR2 SVGAGI. The CDR3: CASSYSTGRGNSPLHF. The DNA for the CDR3 is TGTGCCAGCAGTTACTCGACAGGGAGAGGAAATTCACCCCTCCACTTT.

The genes are TRBV9 and TRBJ1-1, with 10 bases fitting TRBD1. CDR1 and CDR2 (germline): SGDLS, YYNGEE. This CDR3 spans 13 amino acids. J lost 11 bases, V lost 4 bases, and 8 bases had no gene match. Here the CDR3 DNA reads TGTGCCAGCAGCCCCCGACAGGGGGCTGCGGCTTTCTTT. Protein sequence: CASSPRQGAAAFF.

The CDR3 coding sequence is TGTGCCAGCAGCTTAGGACAGGGTTCCCTTTCACCCCTCCACTTT. Translation: CASSLGQGSLSPLHF. The chain has TRBV5-5 and TRBJ1-6; 8 bases match TRBD1. V gave up 2 bases and J gave up 9 bases; unmatched junction bases: 7. CDR1 is SGHKS and CDR2 is YYEKEE in the germline V gene (reference sequence). This CDR3 spans 15 amino acids.